This T cell receptor (beta chain) was recorded in a study of T cell responses to AZD1222 COVID-19 vaccine. Whole-study findings and limits: Baseline seropositivity characterized only a handful of AZD1222 recipients. Repertoire sampling occurred only after the peak T cell response. Spike-spanning, vaccine-associated CD4 TCRs were dominant at 160-218 and 743-854.

The germline V gene has CDR1 KGHDR and CDR2 SFDVKD. Germline trimming cut 8 bases from V and 0 bases from J; bases unmatched to any gene: 14. The CDR3 loop spans 17 amino acids. With respect to this clone: Antigen unknown.

Combined were second doses at about 4 or about 12 weeks. Assay: immunoSEQ multiplex PCR; the TCRdb copy retains only in-frame clones and omits some. The sample consists of 60,000 to 85,000 clones, around 86% of them appearing once. The TCR sequence derives from an adult who received the AZD1222 COVID-19 vaccine. The material was peripheral blood, obtained 28 days after the second AZD1222 dose. The V and J genes are TRBV24-1 and TRBJ1-1; 7 bases line up with TRBD1. Written as DNA, the CDR3 is TGTGCCACCACGGCGGCTTTACAGGGGCGAGTGAACACTGAAGCTTTCTTT. Its translation is CATTAALQGRVNTEAFF.